The rows below give T cell receptor beta chains drawn from one sample of a study of beta chain features in type 1 diabetes. This table comes from immunoSEQ multiplex PCR, and its TCRdb copy is limited to in-frame clones, with some not included. The sample carries 250,000 to 300,000 clones, about 24% recorded once. The sample consisted of naive CD4+ T cells from blood. The receptors come from a woman in her twenties or thirties with type 1 diabetes. The CDR3 runs from the conserved cysteine through the conserved F or W. A D gene is named only where the DNA matches it firmly. The size field is filled for only some rows; it gives once, few, many or a size class.

J,D,size,V,CDR3,DNA
TRBJ2-7,NA,few,TRBV6-5,CASSSRDNNYEQYF,TGTGCCAGCAGTTCCCGGGACAACAACTACGAGCAGTACTTC
TRBJ2-1,TRBD2,NA,TRBV7-3,CASSRLAGEQFF,TGTGCCAGCAGTCGACTAGCGGGAGAGCAGTTCTTC
TRBJ1-1,NA,NA,TRBV28,CASSGDTEAFF,TGTGCCAGCAGCGGAGACACTGAAGCTTTCTTT
TRBJ2-2,NA,NA,TRBV7-3,CASSLSRDTGELFF,TGTGCCAGCAGCTTGAGCAGGGACACCGGGGAGCTGTTTTTT
TRBJ1-4,TRBD1,NA,TRBV18,CASSQGQGGNEKLFF,TGTGCCAGCTCACAAGGACAGGGTGGGAATGAAAAACTGTTTTTT
TRBJ2-5,TRBD2,NA,TRBV7-9,CASSPTSGEETQYF,TGTGCCAGCAGCCCGACTAGCGGGGAAGAGACCCAGTACTTC
TRBJ1-2,NA,NA,TRBV7-9,CASSLGRDYGYTF,TGTGCCAGCAGCTTAGGCAGGGACTATGGCTACACCTTC
TRBJ2-1,NA,few,TRBV5-1,CASSLVEGAIHNEQFF,TGCGCCAGCAGCTTGGTAGAGGGAGCGATTCACAATGAGCAGTTCTTC
TRBJ2-1,TRBD2,few,TRBV9,CASSTATSGSYNEQFF,TGTGCCAGCAGCACAGCGACTAGCGGTTCCTACAATGAGCAGTTCTTC
TRBJ2-5,NA,NA,TRBV14,CASSRAQQETQYF,TGTGCCAGCAGCCGGGCCCAGCAAGAGACCCAGTACTTC
TRBJ1-1,NA,NA,TRBV11-3,CASSSDSSNTEAFF,TGTGCCAGCAGCTCGGACAGCTCGAACACTGAAGCTTTCTTT
TRBJ2-1,NA,NA,TRBV27,CASSLKRTNEQFF,TGTGCCAGCAGTTTAAAGCGGACCAATGAGCAGTTCTTC
TRBJ1-5,TRBD1,NA,TRBV19,CASNPSRDRDQPQHF,TGTGCCAGTAACCCCAGTCGGGACAGGGATCAGCCCCAGCATTTT
TRBJ2-1,TRBD2,NA,TRBV18,CASSPHGTSGSEFF,TGTGCCAGCTCACCACATGGGACTAGTGGTTCGGAGTTCTTC
TRBJ1-2,TRBD1,NA,TRBV7-8,CASSPRTGLVGYTF,TGTGCCAGCAGCCCGCGGACAGGTTTGGTCGGCTACACCTTC
TRBJ2-5,NA,NA,TRBV28,CASSVSGRETQYF,TGTGCCAGCAGCGTCAGCGGGCGAGAGACCCAGTACTTC
TRBJ2-1,TRBD2,few,TRBV7-9,CASSSLWTSGISYNEQFF,TGTGCCAGCAGCTCTCTGTGGACTAGCGGGATTTCCTACAATGAGCAGTTCTTC
TRBJ1-4,TRBD1,NA,TRBV29-1,CSAKGQGQVEKLFF,TGCAGCGCCAAAGGACAGGGTCAAGTTGAAAAACTGTTTTTT
TRBJ2-3,NA,NA,TRBV7-3,CASSRGQDTDTQYF,TGTGCCAGCAGCCGTGGACAAGACACAGATACGCAGTATTTT
TRBJ2-6,NA,NA,TRBV30,CAWSVRGSGANVLTF,TGTGCCTGGAGTGTACGGGGCTCTGGGGCCAACGTCCTGACTTTC
TRBJ1-1,NA,few,TRBV14,CASSHRGTEAFF,TGTGCCAGCAGCCATCGGGGAACTGAAGCTTTCTTT
TRBJ1-2,NA,few,TRBV30,CAWSVHLLGYTF,TGTGCCTGGAGTGTACATCTGCTGGGCTACACCTTC